One and the same sample provided the 8 T cell receptor beta chains below, sequenced in a study of cytomegalovirus exposure and HLA in healthy donors. With 60 Vbeta and 13 Jbeta primers, the PCR was carried out. Sequencing was performed with immunoSEQ multiplex PCR; in TCRdb, only in-frame clones are kept and a portion is missing. The repertoire consists of 120,000 or so clones, with more than 70% occurring once and the leading ten covering under 5%. The source material was PBMCs. Source of these receptors: a man aged 25-45 years in good health and CMV-seronegative.

V and J are TRBV4-2 and TRBJ2-2; 14 positions match TRBD2. Germline assignment: CDR1 LGHNA and CDR2 YNFKEQ. V was clipped by 2 bases and J by 5 bases; unmatched bases: 7. There are 18 residues in the CDR3. In nucleotides, the CDR3 is TGTGCCAGCAGCCAAACACCCAGACTAGCGGGGGGGACCGGGGAGCTGTTTTTT. This sequence encodes CASSQTPRLAGGTGELFF.

The rearrangement joins TRBV7-8 to TRBJ1-5, with TRBD1 matching 7 bases. The trim removed 5 bases at V and 3 bases at J, leaving 7 bases unmatched. Germline V gene data show CDR1 as SGHVS and CDR2 as FQNEAQ. There are 15 residues in the CDR3. The CDR3 spells CASSLWTGDNQPQHF. The CDR3 nucleotides read TGTGCCAGCAGCCTCTGGACAGGTGACAATCAGCCCCAGCATTTT.

V gene TRBV6-5 combines with J gene TRBJ1-5, with no clear D. Germline V gene data show CDR1 as MNHEY and CDR2 as SVGAGI. Trimming shortened V by 6 bases and J by 2 bases, and 8 bases separated the two germline ends. There are 13 residues in the CDR3. CDR3 sequence reads: CASRFQGNQPQHF. The CDR3 DNA reads as TGTGCCAGCAGGTTTCAGGGCAATCAGCCCCAGCATTTT.

The chain is built from TRBV4-1 and TRBJ1-5; 7 positions match TRBD1. The CDR3 runs 15 residues. Trimming at V came to 2 bases and at J to 6 bases, leaving 7 bases not matched to a gene. The V gene's germline CDR1 is MGHRA and CDR2 YSYEKL. CDR3 bases: TGCGCCAGCAGCCAAACCCAGGGGGTGGGTCAGCCCCAGCATTTT. Translating gives CASSQTQGVGQPQHF.

This clone was observed once. This chain connects TRBV10-3 to TRBJ1-6; D gene unclear. The V end lost 4 bases, the J end lost 7 bases, and 14 bases lay between the germline ends. In germline, CDR1 is ENHRY, CDR2 SYGVKD. This CDR3 contains 15 residues. The CDR3 spells CAISGGGKSNSPLHF. DNA for the CDR3: TGTGCCATCAGTGGAGGAGGAAAGTCCAATTCACCCCTCCACTTT.

The genes are TRBV5-6 and TRBJ2-3; D unclear. V lost 0 bases, J lost 0 bases, and 5 bases lay in between. The germline gives CDR1 SGHDT, CDR2 YYEEEE. The CDR3 loop spans 14 amino acids. DNA of the CDR3: TGTGCCAGCAGCTTGGGCAGGAGCACAGATACGCAGTATTTT. This codes for CASSLGRSTDTQYF.

The V and J genes are TRBV6-5 and TRBJ2-2; 7 nucleotides agree with TRBD1. There are 15 residues in the CDR3. With 4 bases clipped from V and 6 bases from J, the junction kept 8 bases outside the gene matches. Germline V lookup: CDR1 MNHEY, CDR2 SVGAGI. CDR3 sequence: CASSLSQGWSGELFF. The CDR3 nucleotides read TGTGCCAGCAGTTTGTCACAGGGGTGGTCCGGGGAGCTGTTTTTT.

The CDR3 reads CAWAGGANTEAFF. Written as DNA, the CDR3 is TGTGCCTGGGCGGGGGGTGCGAACACTGAAGCTTTCTTT. V gene TRBV30 combines with J gene TRBJ1-1; a weak D match, TRBD1 (5 bases). Germline V gene sequence: CDR1 GTSNPN, CDR2 SVGIG (reference sequence). This CDR3 is built from 13 residues. The germline V and J ends were trimmed by 5 bases and 1 base, with 11 bases remaining between them.